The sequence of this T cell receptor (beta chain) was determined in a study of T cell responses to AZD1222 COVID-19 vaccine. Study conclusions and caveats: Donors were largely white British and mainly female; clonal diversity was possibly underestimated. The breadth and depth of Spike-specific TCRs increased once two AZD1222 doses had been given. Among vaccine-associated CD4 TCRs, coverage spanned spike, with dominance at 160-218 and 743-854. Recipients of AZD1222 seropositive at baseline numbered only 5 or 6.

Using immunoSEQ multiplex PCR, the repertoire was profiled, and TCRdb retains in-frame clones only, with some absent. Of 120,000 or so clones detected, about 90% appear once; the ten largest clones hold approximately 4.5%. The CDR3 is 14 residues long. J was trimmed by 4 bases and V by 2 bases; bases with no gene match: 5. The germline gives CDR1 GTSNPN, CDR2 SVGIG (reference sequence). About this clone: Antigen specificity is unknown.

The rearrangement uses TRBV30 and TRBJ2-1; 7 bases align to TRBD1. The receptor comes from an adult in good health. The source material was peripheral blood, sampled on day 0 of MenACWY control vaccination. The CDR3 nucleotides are TGTGCCTGGAGTCCCAGGACAGGATACAATGAGCAGTTCTTC. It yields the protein CAWSPRTGYNEQFF.